This T cell receptor beta chain was recorded in a study of tumor and adjacent non-tumor tissue in lung cancer. TCRbeta libraries were built with three rounds of nested PCR, modified from ARM-PCR. TCRdb re-called the multiplex PCR reads with MiXCR, one entry per CDR3 protein. The repertoire includes 90,000 or so distinct CDR3 sequences, around 65% of them detected once, and roughly 14% sits in the top ten. Comment on this clonotype: The conserved phenylalanine or tryptophan normally closing the CDR3 is absent here, so this likely arose from a read error.

The template was RNA from unsorted bulk tissue. The specimen was lung tumor tissue. The receptor's source is a man aged 70 or older with non-small cell lung cancer.

CDR3 sequence reads: CASCFGETQYL. The CDR3 nucleotides read TGTGCCAGCTGTTTTGGGGAGACCCAGTACCTC. The rearrangement joins TRBV12-3 or TRBV12-4 to TRBJ2-5; D remains ambiguous. The CDR3 has 11 residues.